The 3 T cell receptor beta chains below come from one sample, sequenced in a study of PD-L1 blockade in urothelial cancer. Sequencing was performed with immunoSEQ multiplex PCR; in TCRdb, only in-frame clones are kept and a portion is missing. The table records approximately 50,000 clones, about four fifths of them present only once. The sample's time point: pretreatment peripheral blood. Source: PBMCs, taken around atezolizumab (anti-PD-L1) treatment. These receptor sequences come from a man aged 45 to 65 with urothelial cancer.

This clone was seen only once. This sequence joins TRBV27 and TRBJ2-7; D unclear. Per the germline V gene, CDR1 is MNHEY and CDR2 is SMNVEV (reference sequence). The CDR3 length is 14 residues. V lost 3 bases and J lost 3, with 12 bases in between. CDR3 nucleotides: TGTGCCAGCAGTTTGATCCCCTTTAGCTACGAGCAGTACTTC. This gives the protein CASSLIPFSYEQYF.

The chain uses TRBV10-2 and TRBJ1-1; tentatively, D is TRBD1 (6 bases). Trimming removed 3 bases at V and 1 base at J, with 12 bases between. The CDR3 consists of 15 residues. Germline-derived CDR1 and CDR2 are WSHSY and SAAADI. The CDR3 reads CASSDARGGNTEAFF. The CDR3 region has the DNA TGCGCCAGCAGTGACGCGCGAGGGGGGAACACTGAAGCTTTCTTT.

This chain joins TRBV6-1 and TRBJ1-2; D perhaps matches TRBD1 (5 bases). CDR1 is MNHNS and CDR2 is SASEGT in the germline V gene. Trimming shortened V by 2 bases and J by 8 bases, and 18 bases separated the two germline ends. CDR3 size: 15 residues. DNA of the CDR3: TGTGCCAGCAGTGAACAGGGAGGGGCCCCTCGGGGCTACACCTTC. Amino acids: CASSEQGGAPRGYTF.